This entry lists 23 T cell receptor beta chains sequenced from one sample in a study of T cells expressing NK-cell markers. From the 5' RACE reads, TCRdb lists one entry per CDR3 protein and no DNA. The sample totals about 260,000 distinct CDR3 sequences. The specimen sequenced was blood T cells: a sorted CD56 or NKG2C T cell subset, CD4+ or CD8+ T cells, or bulk PBMC T cells (not recorded which). These receptors all come from a woman aged 18-70 years in good health.

The V gene is TRBV3-1, the J gene TRBJ2-1. The length of the CDR3 is 14 residues. CDR1 is LGHDT and CDR2 is YNNKEL in the germline V gene (reference sequence). CDR3 sequence reads: CASSQDHPNNEQFF.

The gene calls are TRBV11-2 and TRBJ2-5; TCRdb outputs TRBD1, but without DNA this stays unchecked. Germline V CDR1 and CDR2: SGHAT, FQNNGV. This CDR3 region has 15 residues. The CDR3 loop reads CASSLVDRGQETQYF.

The CDR3 is CSAIPVTASLAGVHEQYF. This chain joins TRBV20-1 and TRBJ2-7; the TCRdb call, TRBD2, lacks DNA for checking. Germline V gene lookup returns CDR1 DFQATT and CDR2 SNEGSKA (reference sequence). The CDR3 totals 18 residues.

The chain recombines TRBV20-1 with TRBJ1-1; TCRdb returns TRBD1, unconfirmable since there is no DNA. In germline, CDR1 is DFQATT, CDR2 SNEGSKA (reference sequence). This CDR3 comprises 12 residues. The CDR3 sequence: CSARGDLTEAFF.

The rearrangement joins TRBV20-1 to TRBJ2-4; TCRdb names TRBD2, which stays unverified in the absence of DNA. CDR3 length equals 14 residues. The germline CDR1 and CDR2 sequences are DFQATT and SNEGSKA (reference sequence). CDR3 in amino acids: CSAGGQSGKNIQYF.

The chain joins TRBV5-1 to TRBJ2-7; TCRdb calls TRBD1, which cannot be checked without DNA. The CDR3 spans 14 residues. Looked up from germline, CDR1 is SGHRS and CDR2 is YFSETQ. CDR3 amino acids: CASSLTQGAYEQYF.

The chain joins TRBV15 to TRBJ2-1; with no DNA, the TCRdb D assignment of TRBD2 cannot be verified. CDR3 size: 17 residues. CDR1 is LNHNV and CDR2 is YYDKDF in the germline V gene (reference sequence). CDR3 amino acids: CATSRAIGSSIRNEQFF.

V is TRBV12-3 or TRBV12-4 and J is TRBJ1-5. The CDR3 spans 12 residues. The chain's CDR3 is CASSFESLSQHF.

V gene TRBV12-3 or TRBV12-4 combines with J gene TRBJ2-4; TCRdb reports TRBD1, a call that lacks DNA to check it against. The CDR3 spans 20 residues. The CDR3 reads CASSPVTGGGQGKAKNIQYF.

The chain combines TRBV18 with TRBJ2-3. The CDR3 loop spans 15 amino acids. CDR1 is KGHSH, CDR2 LQKENI, per germline. This CDR3 reads CASSPSSSVTDTQYF.

The V call is TRBV6-2 or TRBV6-3, the J call TRBJ1-3. The CDR3 covers 16 residues. Looked up from germline, CDR1 is MNHEY and CDR2 is SVGEGT. CDR3 protein: CASSYSGGSGGNTIYF.

This chain connects TRBV4-1 to TRBJ1-5; TCRdb reports TRBD1, a call that lacks DNA to check it against. The CDR3 is made up of 15 amino acids. CDR1 and CDR2 (germline): MGHRA, YSYEKL. CDR3 residues: CASSHRTGLGQPQHF.

The chain has TRBV6-1 and TRBJ2-2. The CDR3 extends over 14 amino acids. Germline CDR1 MNHNS, CDR2 SASEGT. CDR3 protein: CASADRMNTGELFF.

The rearrangement uses TRBV19 and TRBJ2-1; TCRdb selects TRBD1, and the lack of DNA leaves this call unchecked. This CDR3 has 15 residues. Germline assignment: CDR1 LNHDA and CDR2 SQIVND (reference sequence). The CDR3 spells CASSIGDGRYNEQFF.

This rearrangement joins TRBV20-1 to TRBJ1-6. The CDR3 sequence is 18 residues long. The V gene's germline CDR1 is DFQATT and CDR2 SNEGSKA (reference sequence). This CDR3 is CSARDLGSVRGPLSPLHF.

The genes are TRBV29-1 and TRBJ2-5; TCRdb's assignment of TRBD2 cannot be checked, as there is no DNA. This CDR3 has 15 amino acids. From germline, CDR1 is SQVTM and CDR2 ANQGSEA. The CDR3 sequence is CSVTGTSALQETQYF.

J is TRBJ1-1 and V is TRBV19. This CDR3 has 14 amino acids. CDR1 is LNHDA and CDR2 is SQIVND in the germline V gene (reference sequence). This CDR3 is CASSVQAWDTEAFF.

The V gene is TRBV28, the J gene TRBJ2-1; the D gene TCRdb calls, TRBD1, cannot be checked with no DNA. Germline-derived CDR1 and CDR2 are MDHEN and SYDVKM. The CDR3 is 14 amino acids. CDR3 sequence reads: CATVTGTTYNEQFF.

The V call is TRBV12-3 or TRBV12-4, the J call TRBJ1-3; TCRdb's assignment of TRBD1 cannot be checked, as there is no DNA. The CDR3 is 17 amino acids. The CDR3 region is CASSLAYDRGTGNTIYF.

The chain carries TRBV4-3 and TRBJ1-4; the TCRdb call, TRBD1, lacks DNA for checking. Germline CDR1 LGHNA, CDR2 YSLEER. This CDR3 has 17 residues. The CDR3 loop reads CASSPRGPPTTNEKLFF.

The chain joins TRBV5-6 to TRBJ1-5. Germline lookup yields CDR1 SGHDT and CDR2 YYEEEE. The CDR3 has 15 residues. The CDR3 loop is CASSLGRYSNQPQHF.

The rearrangement links TRBV6-2 or TRBV6-3 to TRBJ1-2. Per the germline V gene, CDR1 is MNHEY and CDR2 is SVGEGT. The CDR3 has 13 amino acids. CDR3 region: CASSYLGDVRYTF.

The chain links TRBV11-1 to TRBJ2-3. Germline CDR1 reads SGHAT; CDR2 reads FQDESV (reference sequence). The CDR3 has 15 residues. The CDR3 sequence: CASSFKTSFTDTQYF.